The next 2 T cell receptor beta chains were all read from a single sample in a study of Tregs in tolerant kidney transplant recipients. Recipients received nonmyeloablative bone marrow transplants from related graft donors, with transient mixed chimerism. The repertoire was sequenced with immunoSEQ multiplex PCR; TCRdb's copy has only in-frame clones and lacks some. The sample records roughly 80,000 clones, about 91% being singletons. Sequencing used CD4+ T cells from blood (PBMCs), obtained 24 months after the transplant. Receptors originate from a human patient who received a combined kidney and bone marrow transplant. Part of the T cell pool may stem from the graft donor.

The chain couples TRBV11-1 to TRBJ1-1, with D tentatively TRBD1 (6 bases). This CDR3 is 16 amino acids long. Trimming removed 5 bases at V and 0 bases at J, with 16 bases between. CDR1 and CDR2 (germline): SGHAT, FQDESV (reference sequence). The CDR3 reads CASSTILQGLNTEAFF. The CDR3 DNA is TGTGCCAGCAGCACAATTCTACAGGGATTGAACACTGAAGCTTTCTTT. Looking up the rest from reference TRBV11-1 and TRBJ1-1 gives the full variable domain: EAEVAQSPRYKITEKSQAVAFWCDPISGHATLYWYRQILGQGPELLVQFQDESVVDDSQLPKDRFSAERLKGVDSTLKIQPAELGDSAMYLCASSTILQGLNTEAFFGQGTRLTVV.

The chain couples TRBV9 to TRBJ2-3; tentative D call: TRBD2 (5 bases). CDR3 length: 13 amino acids. V lost 3 bases and J 6 bases, leaving 11 bases between the germline ends. Germline V gives CDR1 SGDLS, CDR2 YYNGEE. In DNA form, the CDR3 reads TGTGCCAGCAGCGCCCGACCGGGGGATACGCAGTATTTT. Amino acids: CASSARPGDTQYF.